The sequence of this T cell receptor (beta chain) was determined in a study of identical twins. TCRdb independently ran MiXCR on the 5' RACE reads; one entry per CDR3 protein. The repertoire includes around 690,000 distinct CDR3 sequences, about 20% of them detected once, and over 4% sits in the top ten. This CDR3 has 15 residues. V lost 7 bases, J lost 3 bases, and 8 bases stayed unmatched. Looked up from germline, CDR1 is MGHRA and CDR2 is YSYEKL. This clonotype was seen many times. The sample was also linked to a second study, of T cells expressing NK-cell markers. From that second work: Sequencing of TCR beta repertoires drew on sorted CD3+CD56+NKG2C+, CD3+CD56+NKG2C- and CD3+CD56-NKG2C+ T cells.

The sample comprised PBMCs. The clonotype was recovered from a woman under 30 in good health. The chain has TRBV4-1 and TRBJ2-7; TRBD1 agrees at 11 bases. CDR3 loop: CASTPGQGAIYEQYF. The DNA for the CDR3 is TGCGCCAGCACCCCCGGACAGGGGGCGATCTACGAGCAGTACTTC.